What follows are 26 T cell receptor beta chains derived from one specimen sequenced in a study of cytomegalovirus exposure and HLA in healthy donors. This PCR relied on a set of 60 Vbeta primers and 13 Jbeta primers. Clones were sequenced by immunoSEQ multiplex PCR, and TCRdb holds only the in-frame ones, with some missing. This repertoire shows 150,000 to 200,000 clones, roughly 80% found once; its top ten account for around 7.3%. The specimen was PBMCs. The receptors were sampled from a man aged 25-45 years in good health and CMV-seropositive.

This chain joins TRBV4-1 and TRBJ1-5, with TRBD1 identical over 7 bases. Germline trimming cut 0 bases from V and 4 bases from J; bases unmatched to any gene: 3. This CDR3 has 15 residues. Germline V lookup: CDR1 MGHRA, CDR2 YSYEKL. The CDR3 here is CASSQDTGANQPQHF. Written as DNA, the CDR3 is TGCGCCAGCAGCCAAGATACAGGGGCTAATCAGCCCCAGCATTTT.

As for this clone: One end of the junction varies from germline; a read error may be responsible. The chain joins TRBV7-9 to TRBJ2-6; 11 bases map to TRBD1. The CDR3 spans 17 residues. Germline CDR1 reads SEHNR; CDR2 reads FQNEAQ (reference sequence). The CDR3 region has the DNA TGTTCCAGCAGCTGGACAGGGGGCTACTCTGGGGCCAACGTCCTGACTTTC. Its protein is CSSSWTGGYSGANVLTF. The variable domain in full, completed from reference TRBV7-9 and TRBJ2-6, reads DTGVSQNPRHKITKRGQNVTFRCDPISEHNRLYWYRQTLGQGPEFLTYFQNEAQLEKSRLLSDRFSAERPKGSFSTLEIQRTEQGDSAMYLCSSSWTGGYSGANVLTFGAGSRLTVL.

This clone was seen only once. At one end, the junction sequence differs from germline, possibly due to a read error. The CDR3 nucleotides are TGTGCCAGCGTGAAGGACAGACAAGAGGCCCAGTACTTC. Translation: CASVKDRQEAQYF. The gene calls are TRBV2 and TRBJ2-5; D may be TRBD1 (6 bases). The CDR3 length is 13 residues. Germline CDR1 SNHLY, CDR2 FYNNEI.

V and J are TRBV5-1 and TRBJ2-3; D call uncertain. V was pared by 5 bases and J by 6 bases, with 7 bases between. Germline lookup yields CDR1 SGHRS and CDR2 YFSETQ. The CDR3 sequence is 11 residues long. The CDR3 nucleotides are TGCGCCAGCAGGTCCTCCGATACGCAGTATTTT. As protein: CASRSSDTQYF.

The chain recombines TRBV6-4 with TRBJ2-3; TRBD2 matches at 12 bases. The CDR3 consists of 15 residues. Germline V gene sequence: CDR1 MRHNA, CDR2 SNTAGT. J was trimmed by 4 bases and V by 4 bases; bases with no gene match: 3. The CDR3 region has the DNA TGTGCCAGCAGTGGGCTAGCGGGAGGGCCAGATACGCAGTATTTT. It codes for CASSGLAGGPDTQYF.

This chain connects TRBV6-1 to TRBJ1-4; 9 bases align to TRBD1. J gave up 11 bases and V 6 bases, and 13 bases lay outside the gene matches. Germline V CDR1 and CDR2: MNHNS, SASEGT. The CDR3 runs 15 residues. This CDR3 is CASRDDRGGRRKLFF. DNA of the CDR3: TGTGCCAGCAGGGACGACAGGGGGGGGAGAAGGAAACTGTTTTTT.

The CDR3 region is CASSEDPNREDTQYF. The CDR3 DNA reads TGCGCCAGCAGTGAGGACCCCAACAGGGAAGATACGCAGTATTTT. The chain couples TRBV10-1 to TRBJ2-3; TRBD1 is a possible D gene (6 bases). The CDR3 loop spans 15 amino acids. Looked up from germline, CDR1 is WNHNN and CDR2 is SYGVQD (reference sequence). Deletions cut 2 bases from V and 5 bases from J, with 14 bases between.

The genes are TRBV29-1 and TRBJ2-2; the D is unclear. Germline V gene sequence: CDR1 SQVTM, CDR2 ANQGSEA. This CDR3 comprises 12 residues. V gave up 6 bases and J gave up 0 bases, with 5 bases separating them. CDR3 amino acids: CSVDTNTGELFF. The DNA of the CDR3 is TGCAGCGTCGACACGAACACCGGGGAGCTGTTTTTT.

As DNA, the CDR3 is TGTGCCAGCAGTAAATCGGGGGGCTATAATTCACCCCTCCACTTT. It translates to CASSKSGGYNSPLHF. V and J are TRBV27 and TRBJ1-6, with D possibly matching TRBD1 (5 bases). CDR1 is MNHEY, CDR2 SMNVEV, per germline (reference sequence). The V gene lost 5 bases and the J gene lost 3 bases, with 11 bases spanning the gap. The CDR3 is 15 amino acids.

Only one count was recorded for this clone. The V gene is TRBV28, the J gene TRBJ2-5; TRBD2 agrees at 9 bases. The CDR3 extends over 16 amino acids. Germline CDR1 is MDHEN and CDR2 is SYDVKM. With 6 bases clipped from V and 2 bases from J, the junction kept 10 bases outside the gene matches. The CDR3, as DNA: TGTGCCAGCAGCATTGTCATAGCGGGGGCACAAGAGACCCAGTACTTC. Protein product: CASSIVIAGAQETQYF.

The CDR3 protein is CASSLQGYSYEQYF. The CDR3 DNA follows: TGTGCCAGCAGCTTGCAGGGTTACTCCTACGAGCAGTACTTC. The genes are TRBV5-6 and TRBJ2-7, with D perhaps TRBD1 (5 bases). The germline V gene encodes CDR1 SGHDT and CDR2 YYEEEE. CDR3 length: 14 amino acids. V lost 1 base and J lost 0, with 8 bases in between.

The rearrangement links TRBV13 to TRBJ2-7; 13 bases agree with TRBD2. The CDR3 has 15 amino acids. V was pared by 5 bases and J by 9 bases, with 10 bases of the junction left unmatched. Germline lookup yields CDR1 PRHDT and CDR2 FYEKMQ (reference sequence). CDR3 in DNA: TGTGCCAGCAGCACTCGACTAGCGGGGGGTTCGGGGCAGTACTTC. This encodes CASSTRLAGGSGQYF.

The chain links TRBV7-9 to TRBJ1-2; 8 bases fit TRBD1. Germline V gene lookup returns CDR1 SEHNR and CDR2 FQNEAQ (reference sequence). V shed 2 bases and J 8 bases; nucleotides not matched to a gene: 7. CDR3 size: 14 residues. The CDR3 DNA follows: TGTGCCAGCAGCTTACTACCGGACAGGGAGGGCTACACCTTC. It encodes CASSLLPDREGYTF.

The rearrangement links TRBV7-8 to TRBJ2-3; 7 positions agree with TRBD2. Trimming cost V 2 bases and J 4 bases; bases outside gene matches: 9. Germline V gene data show CDR1 as SGHVS and CDR2 as FQNEAQ. The CDR3 runs to 16 residues. In DNA, the CDR3 is TGTGCCAGCAGCTTAAGGTCCGGGCTAGCGGCAGATACGCAGTATTTT. It yields the protein CASSLRSGLAADTQYF. Supplemented by reference TRBV7-8 and TRBJ2-3, the full variable domain reads GAGVSQSPRYKVAKRGQDVALRCDPISGHVSLFWYQQALGQGPEFLTYFQNEAQLDKSGLPSDRFFAERPEGSVSTLKIQRTQQEDSAVYLCASSLRSGLAADTQYFGPGTRLTVL.

This clone has only one observation. This chain joins TRBV19 and TRBJ2-1; 10 nucleotides match TRBD2. Germline CDR1 is LNHDA and CDR2 is SQIVND (reference sequence). CDR3 length equals 15 residues. J was trimmed by 3 bases and V by 6 bases; bases with no gene match: 5. Here the CDR3 DNA reads TGTGCCAGTAGACCCGTAGCGGGAGGCTACAATGAGCAGTTCTTC. Amino acid sequence: CASRPVAGGYNEQFF.

This clone has just a few counts. The rearrangement links TRBV15 to TRBJ2-1; the D gene is possibly TRBD2 (7 bases). V shed 3 bases and J shed 8 bases, with 11 bases lying between them. The CDR3 totals 13 residues. Per germline, CDR1 LNHNV and CDR2 YYDKDF (reference sequence). The CDR3 sequence is CATSRRGGDEQFF. The CDR3 DNA sequence: TGTGCCACCAGCAGGAGGGGGGGAGATGAGCAGTTCTTC.

J is TRBJ2-6 and V is TRBV21-1; the DNA was not used to check the table's D call, TRBD2. TRBV21-1 is noted as a pseudogene. This CDR3 is built from 16 residues. The CDR3 spells CASPPGLASGANVLTF. DNA of the CDR3: TGTGCCAGCCCCCCAGGACTAGCCTCCGGGGCCAACGTCCTGACTTTC.

This clone showed up just a few times. The chain couples TRBV9 to TRBJ2-3; 8 nucleotides match TRBD2. Germline CDR1 SGDLS, CDR2 YYNGEE. V trimming: 7 bases; J trimming: 6 bases; junction bases outside the gene matches: 13. The CDR3 consists of 15 residues. DNA for the CDR3: TGTGCCAGCTGTCGGGGGGGGCTAGCGGCCGATACGCAGTATTTT. It translates to CASCRGGLAADTQYF.

The chain uses TRBV6-5 and TRBJ2-5, with D possibly matching TRBD2 (6 bases). The V and J ends lost 2 bases and 4 bases respectively, with 11 bases between them. CDR3 length: 14 residues. Germline V gene data show CDR1 as MNHEY and CDR2 as SVGAGI. CDR3 loop: CASSYAPGGETQYF. The CDR3 DNA is TGTGCCAGCAGTTACGCCCCCGGGGGAGAGACCCAGTACTTC.

J is TRBJ2-2 and V is TRBV30; the D gene is possibly TRBD1 (6 bases). The CDR3 is 14 residues long. Germline V gene data show CDR1 as GTSNPN and CDR2 as SVGIG (reference sequence). V gave up 5 bases and J gave up 4 bases, with 14 bases separating them. The CDR3: CAWEYRVGTGELFF. CDR3 in DNA: TGTGCCTGGGAATACAGGGTGGGCACCGGGGAGCTGTTTTTT.

This chain uses TRBV4-3 with TRBJ1-2; D is unresolved. The V gene lost 0 bases and the J gene lost 3 bases, with 20 bases spanning the gap. Germline lookup yields CDR1 LGHNA and CDR2 YSLEER. The CDR3 length is 18 residues. The CDR3 DNA reads TGCGCCAGCAGCCAAGATTTTCAGCAAGGCGACGGGGACTATGGCTACACCTTC. This gives the protein CASSQDFQQGDGDYGYTF.

V gene TRBV1 combines with J gene TRBJ2-5; no check of the table's D call, TRBD2, against the DNA was made. TRBV1 has pseudogene status. The CDR3 has 17 residues. The CDR3 loop reads CTSSQDKSSGGWETQYF. The CDR3 region has the DNA TGCACCAGCAGCCAAGATAAGTCAAGCGGGGGCTGGGAGACCCAGTACTTC.

The chain is built from TRBV15 and TRBJ2-7; 9 bases agree with TRBD1. V was clipped by 8 bases and J by 3 bases; unmatched bases: 11. Germline V gives CDR1 LNHNV, CDR2 YYDKDF (reference sequence). This CDR3 is 15 amino acids long. Here the CDR3 DNA reads TGTGCCACCTCCAGGCGACAGGGGGGCCTCTACGAGCAGTACTTC. This encodes CATSRRQGGLYEQYF.

The chain employs TRBV5-4 and TRBJ2-2; 7 bases map to TRBD2. Germline CDR1 reads SGHNT; CDR2 reads YYREEE (reference sequence). V lost 4 bases, J lost 4 bases, and 7 bases stayed unmatched. CDR3 length equals 15 residues. CDR3 nucleotide sequence: TGTGCCAGCAGCCCGTCGGGGGGTAGCACCGGGGAGCTGTTTTTT. It yields the protein CASSPSGGSTGELFF.

The chain is built from TRBV29-1 and TRBJ2-5, with 9 bases lining up with TRBD2. Per germline, CDR1 SQVTM and CDR2 ANQGSEA. This CDR3 is 14 amino acids long. J was trimmed by 3 bases and V by 3 bases; bases with no gene match: 5. The CDR3 protein is CSVDPSGAKETQYF. As DNA, the CDR3 is TGCAGCGTTGACCCTAGCGGGGCAAAAGAGACCCAGTACTTC.

The rearrangement joins TRBV28 to TRBJ2-5; weak D call: TRBD1 (6 bases). This CDR3 comprises 13 residues. The germline V gene encodes CDR1 MDHEN and CDR2 SYDVKM. Trimming removed 6 bases at V and 2 bases at J, with 10 bases between. The CDR3 sequence is CASSPGTQETQYF. The CDR3 DNA reads as TGTGCCAGCAGCCCCGGGACACAAGAGACCCAGTACTTC.